Each of the 22 T cell receptor beta chains below was sequenced from the same sample in a study of OX40 agonist ivuxolimab in advanced cancers. Some clones are missing from TCRdb's copy, which holds only in-frame ones; the method was immunoSEQ multiplex PCR. The sample holds about 84,000 clones, about nine tenths seen once. The sample consisted of CD4+ or CD8+ T cells sorted from blood, taken in a trial of the OX40 agonist ivuxolimab. The source of these receptors is an adult with an advanced solid tumor such as melanoma, head and neck, liver or kidney cancer.

The J gene is TRBJ2-5, the V gene TRBV19; either TRBD1 or TRBD2 may supply D (5 bases each). V dropped 3 bases and J dropped 5 bases, with 19 bases sitting between them. CDR1 is LNHDA, CDR2 SQIVND, per germline (reference sequence). The CDR3 is made up of 16 amino acids. Written as DNA, the CDR3 is TGTGCCAGTAGTATTGAGGGGCAGGGTGTAGGGGAGACCCAGTACTTC. This translates into CASSIEGQGVGETQYF.

This chain uses TRBV7-2 with TRBJ1-6; tentative D call: TRBD1 (5 bases). This CDR3 region has 13 residues. V lost 4 bases and J lost 13, with 14 bases in between. The germline V gene has CDR1 SGHTA and CDR2 FQGNSA. The CDR3 DNA is TGTGCCAGCAGCTCTGGACGGACAAGCCCCCTCCACTTT. Its protein is CASSSGRTSPLHF.

In the case of this clone: A read error may account for a junction end that differs from germline. This chain connects TRBV5-4 to TRBJ1-2, with 8 bases identical to TRBD1. Germline-derived CDR1 and CDR2 are SGHNT and YYREEE (reference sequence). This CDR3 has 12 amino acids. The CDR3 reads CASSPGQGRPYF. Written as DNA, the CDR3 is TGTGCCAGCAGCCCCGGACAGGGTAGACCTTACTTC.

This chain links TRBV28 with TRBJ2-3; D possibly corresponds to TRBD1 (5 bases). Germline V CDR1 and CDR2: MDHEN, SYDVKM. V was cut by 10 bases and J by 4 bases, with 18 bases left in between. CDR3 size: 14 residues. The CDR3 DNA follows: TGTGCCACCTACAGGATTAGTAGTCCAGATACGCAGTATTTT. It encodes CATYRISSPDTQYF.

The genes are TRBV6-5 and TRBJ2-3; 12 nucleotides agree with TRBD2. CDR1 and CDR2 from the germline V gene are MNHEY and SVGAGI. The CDR3 runs 16 residues. Germline trimming cut 0 bases from V and 3 bases from J; bases unmatched to any gene: 1. The CDR3 sequence: CASSYSTSGSTDTQYF. The CDR3 DNA follows: TGTGCCAGCAGTTACTCGACTAGCGGGAGTACAGATACGCAGTATTTT.

The chain carries TRBV25-1 and TRBJ2-5; TRBD1 aligns across 12 bases. The CDR3 runs 15 residues. Germline CDR1 reads MGHDK; CDR2 reads SYGVNS. The ends lost 6 bases at V and 5 bases at J; junction bases unmatched: 7. The CDR3 bases are TGTGCCAGCAGCGGGGACAGGGGGCGCCGGGAGACCCAGTACTTC. Its protein product is CASSGDRGRRETQYF. Drawing the rest from reference TRBV25-1 and TRBJ2-5, the complete variable domain is EADIYQTPRYLVIGTGKKITLECSQTMGHDKMYWYQQDPGMELHLIHYSYGVNSTEKGDLSSESTVSRIRTEHFPLTLESARPSHTSQYLCASSGDRGRRETQYFGPGTRLLVL.

This clone came up once. The V call is TRBV6-1, the J call TRBJ2-5; TRBD1 agrees at 7 bases. After removal of 7 bases from V and 4 bases from J, the junction contained 6 bases not matched to a gene. The CDR3 spans 13 residues. Germline V gives CDR1 MNHNS, CDR2 SASEGT. The DNA for the CDR3 is TGTGCCAGCAACAAGGACAGGATAGAGACCCAGTACTTC. This gives the protein CASNKDRIETQYF.

The rearrangement uses TRBV5-4 and TRBJ1-2; TRBD1 aligns across 10 bases. In germline, CDR1 is SGHNT, CDR2 YYREEE (reference sequence). The CDR3 sequence is 15 residues long. With V trimmed by 4 bases and J by 2 bases, 5 bases remained unmatched. This chain's CDR3 is CASSTKTGGNYGYTF. In DNA, the CDR3 is TGTGCCAGCAGCACAAAGACAGGGGGCAACTATGGCTACACCTTC.

The V call is TRBV9, the J call TRBJ1-2, with D perhaps matching TRBD1 (5 bases). The CDR3 has 15 residues. V dropped 4 bases and J dropped 0 bases, with 13 bases sitting between them. Per germline, CDR1 SGDLS and CDR2 YYNGEE. The DNA of the CDR3 is TGTGCCAGCAGCCCCCGGGACCGTGCTAACTATGGCTACACCTTC. It encodes CASSPRDRANYGYTF.

The V call is TRBV6-5, the J call TRBJ2-5; the D gene is possibly TRBD1 (6 bases). Between the trimmed V and J ends, which lost 7 bases and 7 bases, there was a span of 13 bases. This CDR3 has 12 residues. Per germline, CDR1 MNHEY and CDR2 SVGAGI. This CDR3 is CASKNRDGTQYF. As DNA, the CDR3 is TGTGCCAGCAAGAACAGGGACGGGACCCAGTACTTC.

The gene calls are TRBV2 and TRBJ2-4; maybe TRBD1 (6 bases). The ends were cut back, 9 bases at V and 1 base at J, with 13 bases in the middle. The CDR3 has 14 residues. Per germline, CDR1 SNHLY and CDR2 FYNNEI. CDR3 in DNA: TGTGCCAGTCAGGGGATTGTTGCCAAAAACATTCAGTACTTC. It is translated as CASQGIVAKNIQYF.

The rearrangement links TRBV15 to TRBJ2-1; D is unclear. V was pared by 0 bases and J by 6 bases, with 6 bases between. CDR3 length: 13 amino acids. Looked up from germline, CDR1 is LNHNV and CDR2 is YYDKDF (reference sequence). The CDR3 DNA sequence: TGTGCCACCAGCAGAGATGGGGTCAATGAGCAGTTCTTC. This translates into CATSRDGVNEQFF.

The V gene is TRBV29-1, the J gene TRBJ1-1; 8 nucleotides line up with TRBD1. The CDR3 has 12 residues. Germline V gene lookup returns CDR1 SQVTM and CDR2 ANQGSEA. V trimming: 7 bases; J trimming: 1 base; junction bases outside the gene matches: 2. The CDR3 loop reads CSAGQGNTEAFF. Here the CDR3 DNA reads TGCAGCGCCGGACAGGGGAACACTGAAGCTTTCTTT.

This clone was observed once. The chain joins TRBV10-1 to TRBJ1-2; D gene unclear. Germline V gives CDR1 WNHNN, CDR2 SYGVQD (reference sequence). The CDR3 runs to 13 residues. Trimming removed 2 bases from V and 2 bases from J, with 6 bases in between. The CDR3 DNA reads TGCGCCAGCAGTGAGATAACCAACTATGGCTACACCTTC. Its protein product is CASSEITNYGYTF.

The CDR3 bases are TGTGCCGCCCTAGGGGGGCCCGGAGGCTACACCTTC. Translation: CAALGGPGGYTF. The rearrangement links TRBV27 to TRBJ1-2; a weak D match, TRBD1 (6 bases). With 11 bases removed from V and 8 bases from J, the gap between germline ends came to 18 bases. From germline, CDR1 is MNHEY and CDR2 SMNVEV (reference sequence). The length of the CDR3 is 12 residues.

This chain links TRBV27 with TRBJ2-5, with TRBD2 identical over 15 bases. The CDR3 is 15 residues long. Trimming removed 4 bases from V and 5 bases from J; junction bases left unmatched: 2. Germline V gene data show CDR1 as MNHEY and CDR2 as SMNVEV (reference sequence). The CDR3 sequence is CASSSGLAGGETQYF. The CDR3, as DNA: TGTGCCAGCAGTTCTGGACTAGCGGGGGGGGAGACCCAGTACTTC.

This chain connects TRBV7-3 to TRBJ2-3; no clear D gene. Germline V gene sequence: CDR1 SGHTA, CDR2 FQGTGA. The CDR3 consists of 16 residues. The ends were cut back, 1 base at V and 6 bases at J, with 17 bases in the middle. CDR3 sequence (DNA): TGTGCCAGCAGCTTAATTGGTACTACCCGGTTGGATACGCAGTATTTT. This gives the protein CASSLIGTTRLDTQYF.

J is TRBJ2-7 and V is TRBV28, with TRBD1 matching 12 bases. This CDR3 is built from 13 residues. CDR1 is MDHEN, CDR2 SYDVKM, per germline. Unmatched junction bases numbered 4, after V lost 6 bases and J lost 7 bases. In DNA form, the CDR3 reads TGTGCCAGCAGGGGACAGGGGGCTGGGGAGCAGTACTTC. This gives the protein CASRGQGAGEQYF.

The rearrangement joins TRBV6-5 to TRBJ1-1, with no clear D. Trimming took off 4 bases at V and 0 bases at J, with 6 bases between the two ends. Germline V lookup: CDR1 MNHEY, CDR2 SVGAGI. The CDR3 spans 13 residues. The CDR3 loop reads CASSSYLNTEAFF. The CDR3 DNA reads TGTGCCAGCAGTTCCTACTTGAACACTGAAGCTTTCTTT.

The chain is built from TRBV6-1 and TRBJ2-1, with 8 bases lining up with TRBD1. Germline-derived CDR1 and CDR2 are MNHNS and SASEGT. Germline trimming cut 3 bases from V and 5 bases from J; bases unmatched to any gene: 3. CDR3 length: 14 residues. The CDR3 spells CASSDGTGNNEQFF. CDR3 DNA: TGTGCCAGCAGTGACGGGACAGGCAACAATGAGCAGTTCTTC.

This sequence joins TRBV4-3 and TRBJ2-5; the D call may be TRBD1 or TRBD2 (5 bases each). The ends were cut back, 0 bases at V and 7 bases at J, with 33 bases in the middle. The CDR3 is made up of 21 amino acids. The germline CDR1 and CDR2 sequences are LGHNA and YSLEER. The CDR3 DNA follows: TGCGCCAGCAGCCAAGATTGGGGTCAGCCGTTCGGTCGGGTGGGGGAAGTGACCCAGTACTTC. Translated, it gives CASSQDWGQPFGRVGEVTQYF.

The rearrangement joins TRBV5-1 to TRBJ1-2; D remains ambiguous. The V gene lost 0 bases and the J gene lost 2 bases, with 5 bases spanning the gap. The germline gives CDR1 SGHRS, CDR2 YFSETQ. This CDR3 comprises 13 residues. This chain's CDR3 is CASSLAENYGYTF. Here the CDR3 DNA reads TGCGCCAGCAGCTTGGCCGAGAACTATGGCTACACCTTC.